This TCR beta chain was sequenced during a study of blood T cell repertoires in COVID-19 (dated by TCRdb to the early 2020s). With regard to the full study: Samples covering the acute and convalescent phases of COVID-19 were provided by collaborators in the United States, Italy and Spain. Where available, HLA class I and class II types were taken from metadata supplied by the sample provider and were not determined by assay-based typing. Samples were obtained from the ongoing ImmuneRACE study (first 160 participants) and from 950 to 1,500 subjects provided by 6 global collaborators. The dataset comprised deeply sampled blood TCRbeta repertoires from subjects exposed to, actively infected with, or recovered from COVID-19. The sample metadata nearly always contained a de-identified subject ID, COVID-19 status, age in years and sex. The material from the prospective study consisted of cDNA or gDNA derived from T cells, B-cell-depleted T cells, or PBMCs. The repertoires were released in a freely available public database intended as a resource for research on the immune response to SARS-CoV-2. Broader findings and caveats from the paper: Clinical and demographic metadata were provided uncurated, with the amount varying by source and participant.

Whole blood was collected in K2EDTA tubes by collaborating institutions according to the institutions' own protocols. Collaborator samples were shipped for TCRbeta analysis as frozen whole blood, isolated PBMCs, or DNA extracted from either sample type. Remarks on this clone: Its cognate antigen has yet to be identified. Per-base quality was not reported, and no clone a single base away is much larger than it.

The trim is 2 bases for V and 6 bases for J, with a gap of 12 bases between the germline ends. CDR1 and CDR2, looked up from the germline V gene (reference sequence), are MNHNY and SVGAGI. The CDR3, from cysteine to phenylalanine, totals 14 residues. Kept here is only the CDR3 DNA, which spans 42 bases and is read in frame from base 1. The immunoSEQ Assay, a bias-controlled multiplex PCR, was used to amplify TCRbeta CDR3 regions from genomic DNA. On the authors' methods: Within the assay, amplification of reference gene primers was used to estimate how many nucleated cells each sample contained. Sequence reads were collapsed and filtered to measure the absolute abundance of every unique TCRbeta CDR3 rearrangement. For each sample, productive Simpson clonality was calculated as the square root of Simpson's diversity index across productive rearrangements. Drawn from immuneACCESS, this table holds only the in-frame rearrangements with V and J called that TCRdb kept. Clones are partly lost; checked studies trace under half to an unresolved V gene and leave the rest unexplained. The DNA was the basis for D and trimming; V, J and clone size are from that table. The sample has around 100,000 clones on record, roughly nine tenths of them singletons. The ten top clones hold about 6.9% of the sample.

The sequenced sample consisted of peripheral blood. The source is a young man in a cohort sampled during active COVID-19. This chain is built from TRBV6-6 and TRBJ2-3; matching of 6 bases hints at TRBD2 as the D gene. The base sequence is TGTGCCAGCAGTTACGCTGAGGAGGGTGATACGCAGTATTTT. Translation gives CASSYAEEGDTQYF.